This T cell receptor (beta chain) was observed in a study of T cells in Graves' hyperthyroidism and ophthalmopathy. Amplified TCR beta CDR3 regions came from RNA transcripts. During a first-round RT-PCR of the TCR CDR3, the HTBI primer set was used. TCRdb re-analysed the multiplex PCR reads in MiXCR, keeping a single row per CDR3 protein. The data show 700,000 to 850,000 distinct CDR3 sequences, 35% seen once. Germline loops: CDR1 SGHNT, CDR2 YYREEE (reference sequence). Trimming removed 5 bases at V and 8 bases at J, with 16 bases between. This CDR3 is built from 13 residues. The receptor was derived from a woman between 40 and 50 years old with Graves' hyperthyroidism. This chain uses TRBV5-4 with TRBJ1-1; possible D gene TRBD1, 5 bases. The sample consisted of blood. The CDR3 loop is CASSYYSGTEAFF. CDR3 coding DNA: TGTGCCAGCAGTTATTATTCGGGGACCGAAGCTTTCTTT.